This is a list of T cell receptor beta chains from one sample in a study of T cell responses to AZD1222 COVID-19 vaccine. The data were produced by immunoSEQ multiplex PCR, yet TCRdb's version contains in-frame clones alone and is incomplete. Here the sample spans roughly 200,000 clones, roughly 91% being singletons. The sample was peripheral blood, taken 28 days after the second dose of the MenACWY control vaccine. The receptors come from an adult who received the MenACWY meningococcal vaccine as a control. Each CDR3 is given with its conserved first and last residue. The order of the fields is CDR3 length, clone size, V gene, J gene, D gene, CDR3 protein, CDR3 DNA. D genes are given only for firm matches. Not all rows give a size; the values are once, few, many and, for expanded clones, a class.

CDR3 length: 15; clone size: NA; V gene: TRBV19; J gene: TRBJ1-1; D gene: NA; CDR3 protein: CASSIDPAGNVRAFF; CDR3 DNA: TGTGCCAGTAGTATAGATCCGGCAGGAAATGTGAGGGCTTTCTTT
CDR3 length: 15; clone size: NA; V gene: TRBV5-8; J gene: TRBJ2-1; D gene: TRBD1; CDR3 protein: CASSLKWTGWGEQFF; CDR3 DNA: TGTGCCAGCAGCTTGAAATGGACAGGGTGGGGTGAGCAGTTCTTC
CDR3 length: 16; clone size: NA; V gene: TRBV13; J gene: TRBJ2-1; D gene: NA; CDR3 protein: CASSPGAGEGYNEQFF; CDR3 DNA: TGTGCCAGCAGCCCCGGGGCAGGGGAAGGGTACAATGAGCAGTTCTTC
CDR3 length: 14; clone size: NA; V gene: TRBV6-5; J gene: TRBJ2-5; D gene: TRBD2; CDR3 protein: CASRRTSGQETQYF; CDR3 DNA: TGTGCCAGCAGAAGGACTAGCGGCCAAGAGACCCAGTACTTC
CDR3 length: 14; clone size: NA; V gene: TRBV5-1; J gene: TRBJ2-4; D gene: NA; CDR3 protein: CASSLGRGRDIQYF; CDR3 DNA: TGCGCCAGCAGCTTGGGTAGGGGCAGGGACATTCAGTACTTC
CDR3 length: 15; clone size: NA; V gene: TRBV6-5; J gene: TRBJ1-5; D gene: NA; CDR3 protein: CASSRDPASHQPQHF; CDR3 DNA: TGTGCCAGCAGTAGGGACCCGGCGTCCCATCAGCCCCAGCATTTT
CDR3 length: 14; clone size: NA; V gene: TRBV18; J gene: TRBJ1-5; D gene: NA; CDR3 protein: CASSTVGGNQPQHF; CDR3 DNA: TGTGCCAGCTCGACGGTCGGGGGAAATCAGCCCCAGCATTTT
CDR3 length: 14; clone size: NA; V gene: TRBV14; J gene: TRBJ1-2; D gene: NA; CDR3 protein: CASSQVSPSYGYTF; CDR3 DNA: TGTGCCAGCAGCCAAGTGAGTCCCAGCTATGGCTACACCTTC
CDR3 length: 15; clone size: once; V gene: TRBV10-3; J gene: TRBJ1-5; D gene: NA; CDR3 protein: CAISESITIDQPQHF; CDR3 DNA: TGTGCCATCAGTGAGTCGATAACAATCGATCAGCCCCAGCATTTT
CDR3 length: 17; clone size: NA; V gene: TRBV7-9; J gene: TRBJ2-2; D gene: TRBD1; CDR3 protein: CASRYTGGRSNTGELFF; CDR3 DNA: TGTGCCAGCAGATATACAGGGGGCCGTTCCAACACCGGGGAGCTGTTTTTT
CDR3 length: 13; clone size: NA; V gene: TRBV6-5; J gene: TRBJ1-5; D gene: NA; CDR3 protein: CASSYFQDQPQHF; CDR3 DNA: TGTGCCAGCAGTTACTTTCAGGATCAGCCCCAGCATTTT
CDR3 length: 14; clone size: NA; V gene: TRBV13; J gene: TRBJ2-5; D gene: NA; CDR3 protein: CASSFGSPGETQYF; CDR3 DNA: TGTGCCAGCAGCTTTGGTAGCCCCGGGGAGACCCAGTACTTC
CDR3 length: 14; clone size: once; V gene: TRBV10-3; J gene: TRBJ2-5; D gene: NA; CDR3 protein: CAISDAPSRATQYF; CDR3 DNA: TGTGCCATCAGTGACGCTCCTAGCCGGGCGACCCAGTACTTC
CDR3 length: 13; clone size: NA; V gene: TRBV9; J gene: TRBJ1-6; D gene: NA; CDR3 protein: CASSVAPGSPLHF; CDR3 DNA: TGTGCCAGCAGCGTAGCTCCTGGTTCACCCCTCCACTTT
CDR3 length: 12; clone size: NA; V gene: TRBV19; J gene: TRBJ1-1; D gene: NA; CDR3 protein: CASSSRQEEAFF; CDR3 DNA: TGTGCCAGTAGTTCCCGACAGGAGGAAGCTTTCTTT
CDR3 length: 11; clone size: NA; V gene: TRBV6-5; J gene: TRBJ1-3; D gene: NA; CDR3 protein: CAARGGNTIYF; CDR3 DNA: TGTGCCGCCCGAGGAGGAAACACCATATATTTT
CDR3 length: 15; clone size: NA; V gene: TRBV7-8; J gene: TRBJ1-5; D gene: NA; CDR3 protein: CASSIAGFSNQPQHF; CDR3 DNA: TGTGCCAGCAGCATAGCAGGGTTTAGCAATCAGCCCCAGCATTTT
CDR3 length: 13; clone size: NA; V gene: TRBV30; J gene: TRBJ1-3; D gene: NA; CDR3 protein: CAWRPHSGNTIYF; CDR3 DNA: TGTGCCTGGAGGCCCCACTCTGGAAACACCATATATTTT
CDR3 length: 13; clone size: NA; V gene: TRBV28; J gene: TRBJ1-2; D gene: NA; CDR3 protein: CASSLKRGYGYTF; CDR3 DNA: TGTGCCAGCAGTTTAAAGCGCGGCTATGGCTACACCTTC
CDR3 length: 17; clone size: NA; V gene: TRBV2; J gene: TRBJ2-3; D gene: NA; CDR3 protein: CASSVPGAFVAPDTQYF; CDR3 DNA: TGTGCCAGCAGTGTCCCAGGGGCATTCGTGGCCCCAGATACGCAGTATTTT
CDR3 length: 16; clone size: few; V gene: TRBV5-1; J gene: TRBJ2-7; D gene: TRBD2; CDR3 protein: CASSLVPSGNSYEQYF; CDR3 DNA: TGCGCCAGCAGCTTGGTCCCTAGCGGGAACTCCTACGAGCAGTACTTC
CDR3 length: 16; clone size: NA; V gene: TRBV18; J gene: TRBJ2-3; D gene: TRBD2; CDR3 protein: CASSQIAGGPTDTQYF; CDR3 DNA: TGTGCCAGCTCACAGATAGCGGGGGGCCCCACAGATACGCAGTATTTT
CDR3 length: 14; clone size: NA; V gene: TRBV30; J gene: TRBJ1-5; D gene: NA; CDR3 protein: CAWSARVGVQPQHF; CDR3 DNA: TGTGCCTGGAGTGCCAGGGTCGGCGTTCAGCCCCAGCATTTT
CDR3 length: 14; clone size: NA; V gene: TRBV5-1; J gene: TRBJ2-7; D gene: NA; CDR3 protein: CASSLGDREGEQYF; CDR3 DNA: TGCGCCAGCAGCTTGGGAGACAGGGAGGGCGAGCAGTACTTC
CDR3 length: 13; clone size: NA; V gene: TRBV2; J gene: TRBJ1-2; D gene: NA; CDR3 protein: CASSGGVAGGYTF; CDR3 DNA: TGTGCCAGCAGCGGAGGGGTGGCAGGAGGCTACACCTTC
CDR3 length: 17; clone size: NA; V gene: TRBV6-1; J gene: TRBJ2-2; D gene: NA; CDR3 protein: CASSEVLGVPNTGELFF; CDR3 DNA: TGTGCCAGCAGTGAAGTCTTAGGAGTCCCAAACACCGGGGAGCTGTTTTTT
CDR3 length: 16; clone size: NA; V gene: TRBV3-1/TRBV3-2; J gene: TRBJ1-6; D gene: NA; CDR3 protein: CASSNRGSSYNSPLHF; CDR3 DNA: TGTGCCAGCAGCAACCGGGGGAGCTCCTATAATTCACCCCTCCACTTT
CDR3 length: 16; clone size: once; V gene: TRBV5-1; J gene: TRBJ2-1; D gene: TRBD2; CDR3 protein: CASTEVAGNSYNEQFF; CDR3 DNA: TGCGCCAGCACGGAAGTAGCGGGGAACTCCTACAATGAGCAGTTCTTC
CDR3 length: 17; clone size: NA; V gene: TRBV25-1; J gene: TRBJ2-7; D gene: TRBD2; CDR3 protein: CASSGGLAGAFSYEQYF; CDR3 DNA: TGTGCCAGCAGTGGGGGACTAGCGGGGGCCTTCTCCTACGAGCAGTACTTC
CDR3 length: 14; clone size: NA; V gene: TRBV19; J gene: TRBJ1-2; D gene: NA; CDR3 protein: CASSTLFGDYGYTF; CDR3 DNA: TGTGCCAGTAGTACGCTCTTTGGAGACTATGGCTACACCTTC
CDR3 length: 12; clone size: NA; V gene: TRBV7-2; J gene: TRBJ1-5; D gene: NA; CDR3 protein: CASSPGNQPQHF; CDR3 DNA: TGTGCCAGCAGCCCAGGGAATCAGCCCCAGCATTTT
CDR3 length: 13; clone size: NA; V gene: TRBV18; J gene: TRBJ1-2; D gene: NA; CDR3 protein: CASSLSRQSGYTF; CDR3 DNA: TGTGCCAGCTCACTTTCCCGACAGAGTGGCTACACCTTC
CDR3 length: 11; clone size: NA; V gene: TRBV6-5; J gene: TRBJ1-2; D gene: NA; CDR3 protein: CASSYDYGYTF; CDR3 DNA: TGTGCCAGCAGTTACGACTATGGCTACACCTTC
CDR3 length: 15; clone size: NA; V gene: TRBV15; J gene: TRBJ1-4; D gene: NA; CDR3 protein: CATSESGLANEKLFF; CDR3 DNA: TGTGCCACCAGTGAATCAGGGTTAGCTAATGAAAAACTGTTTTTT
CDR3 length: 19; clone size: NA; V gene: TRBV7-8; J gene: TRBJ2-3; D gene: NA; CDR3 protein: CASSLANKVVAQRTDTQYF; CDR3 DNA: TGTGCCAGCAGCTTAGCGAATAAGGTGGTTGCACAGCGCACAGATACGCAGTATTTT
CDR3 length: 14; clone size: NA; V gene: TRBV6-1; J gene: TRBJ1-2; D gene: NA; CDR3 protein: CASSEGGRPGGYTF; CDR3 DNA: TGTGCCAGCAGTGAAGGCGGCAGGCCTGGCGGCTACACCTTC
CDR3 length: 13; clone size: NA; V gene: TRBV2; J gene: TRBJ1-2; D gene: TRBD1; CDR3 protein: CASRDRENYGYTF; CDR3 DNA: TGTGCCAGTAGGGACAGGGAAAACTATGGCTACACCTTC
CDR3 length: 15; clone size: NA; V gene: TRBV6-5; J gene: TRBJ2-3; D gene: TRBD1; CDR3 protein: CASSMTGTGVYTQYF; CDR3 DNA: TGTGCCAGCAGTATGACCGGGACAGGGGTGTATACGCAGTATTTT
CDR3 length: 17; clone size: NA; V gene: TRBV1; J gene: TRBJ1-3; D gene: NA; CDR3 protein: CTSSQDPENLSGNTIYF; CDR3 DNA: TGCACCAGCAGCCAAGATCCAGAGAACCTCTCTGGAAACACCATATATTTT
CDR3 length: 15; clone size: NA; V gene: TRBV2; J gene: TRBJ1-6; D gene: TRBD1; CDR3 protein: CASRGTGGGNSPLHF; CDR3 DNA: TGTGCCAGCAGGGGCACAGGGGGAGGTAATTCACCCCTCCACTTT
CDR3 length: 15; clone size: NA; V gene: TRBV19; J gene: TRBJ1-3; D gene: NA; CDR3 protein: CASSNLQGFGNTIYF; CDR3 DNA: TGTGCCAGTAGTAACTTACAGGGTTTTGGAAACACCATATATTTT
CDR3 length: 13; clone size: NA; V gene: TRBV12-3/TRBV12-4; J gene: TRBJ2-2; D gene: TRBD1; CDR3 protein: CASSNRGSGELFF; CDR3 DNA: TGTGCCAGCAGCAACAGGGGGTCCGGGGAGCTGTTTTTT
CDR3 length: 14; clone size: NA; V gene: TRBV4-3; J gene: TRBJ1-3; D gene: TRBD1; CDR3 protein: CASSQGASGNTIYF; CDR3 DNA: TGCGCCAGCTCACAGGGGGCCTCTGGAAACACCATATATTTT
CDR3 length: 12; clone size: NA; V gene: TRBV6-5; J gene: TRBJ1-5; D gene: TRBD1; CDR3 protein: CASRDRDQPQHF; CDR3 DNA: TGTGCCAGCCGGGACAGGGATCAGCCCCAGCATTTT
CDR3 length: 13; clone size: NA; V gene: TRBV12-3/TRBV12-4; J gene: TRBJ1-2; D gene: TRBD1; CDR3 protein: CASTPGGAGGYTF; CDR3 DNA: TGTGCCAGCACCCCAGGGGGGGCCGGTGGCTACACCTTC
CDR3 length: 16; clone size: NA; V gene: TRBV6-2/TRBV6-3; J gene: TRBJ2-7; D gene: TRBD1; CDR3 protein: CASSRLQGEAYYEQYF; CDR3 DNA: TGTGCCAGCAGTAGACTTCAGGGGGAAGCATACTACGAGCAGTACTTC
CDR3 length: 12; clone size: NA; V gene: TRBV7-9; J gene: TRBJ1-5; D gene: NA; CDR3 protein: CASRNSNQPQHF; CDR3 DNA: TGTGCCAGCAGAAATAGCAATCAGCCCCAGCATTTT
CDR3 length: 15; clone size: NA; V gene: TRBV4-3; J gene: TRBJ1-2; D gene: TRBD1; CDR3 protein: CASASVGQGHYGYTF; CDR3 DNA: TGCGCCAGCGCCTCTGTCGGACAGGGGCACTATGGCTACACCTTC
CDR3 length: 13; clone size: NA; V gene: TRBV6-5; J gene: TRBJ2-7; D gene: NA; CDR3 protein: CASTPPGSYEQYF; CDR3 DNA: TGTGCCAGCACTCCCCCGGGATCCTACGAGCAGTACTTC
CDR3 length: 15; clone size: NA; V gene: TRBV7-9; J gene: TRBJ1-4; D gene: NA; CDR3 protein: CASSFPGPLDEKLFF; CDR3 DNA: TGTGCCAGCAGCTTTCCGGGACCTCTGGATGAAAAACTGTTTTTT
CDR3 length: 14; clone size: NA; V gene: TRBV13; J gene: TRBJ1-2; D gene: TRBD1; CDR3 protein: CASSGDRDPYGYTF; CDR3 DNA: TGTGCCAGCAGCGGGGACAGGGATCCCTATGGCTACACCTTC
CDR3 length: 16; clone size: NA; V gene: TRBV27; J gene: TRBJ1-5; D gene: NA; CDR3 protein: CASSSRQAVSNQPQHF; CDR3 DNA: TGTGCCAGCAGTTCCCGACAGGCGGTTAGCAATCAGCCCCAGCATTTT
CDR3 length: 17; clone size: NA; V gene: TRBV3-1/TRBV3-2; J gene: TRBJ2-3; D gene: TRBD2; CDR3 protein: CASSQAGTSGGTDTQYF; CDR3 DNA: TGTGCCAGCAGCCAAGCGGGGACTAGCGGGGGTACAGATACGCAGTATTTT